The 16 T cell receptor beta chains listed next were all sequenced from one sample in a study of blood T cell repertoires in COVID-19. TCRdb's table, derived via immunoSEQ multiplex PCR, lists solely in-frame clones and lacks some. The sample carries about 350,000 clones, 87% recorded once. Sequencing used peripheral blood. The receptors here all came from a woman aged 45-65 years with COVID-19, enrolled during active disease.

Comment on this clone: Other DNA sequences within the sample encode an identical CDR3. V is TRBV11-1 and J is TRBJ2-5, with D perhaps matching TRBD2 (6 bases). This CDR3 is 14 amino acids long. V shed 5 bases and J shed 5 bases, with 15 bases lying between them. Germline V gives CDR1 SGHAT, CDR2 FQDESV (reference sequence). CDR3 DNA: TGTGCCAGCAGCCCAGGACTGGCGGGGGAGACCCAGTACTTC. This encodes CASSPGLAGETQYF.

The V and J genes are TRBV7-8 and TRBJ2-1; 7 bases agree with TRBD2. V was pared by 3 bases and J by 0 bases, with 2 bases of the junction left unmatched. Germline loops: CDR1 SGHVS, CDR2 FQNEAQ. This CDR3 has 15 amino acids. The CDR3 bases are TGTGCCAGCAGCTTGAGGGAGGGCTCCTACAATGAGCAGTTCTTC. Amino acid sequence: CASSLREGSYNEQFF.

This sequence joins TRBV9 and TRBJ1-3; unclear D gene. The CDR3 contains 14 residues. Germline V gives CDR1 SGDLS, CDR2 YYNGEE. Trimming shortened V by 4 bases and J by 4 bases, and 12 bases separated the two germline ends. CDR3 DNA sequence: TGTGCCAGCAGCCCTAGGAACTACGGAAACACCATATATTTT. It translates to CASSPRNYGNTIYF.

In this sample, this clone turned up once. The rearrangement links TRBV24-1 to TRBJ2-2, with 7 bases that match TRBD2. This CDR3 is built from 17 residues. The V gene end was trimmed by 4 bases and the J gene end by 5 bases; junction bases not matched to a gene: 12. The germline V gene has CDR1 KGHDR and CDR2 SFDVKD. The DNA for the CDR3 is TGTGCCACCAGTGAACCCTTAGCGGGTCTGGGTACCGGGGAGCTGTTTTTT. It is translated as CATSEPLAGLGTGELFF.

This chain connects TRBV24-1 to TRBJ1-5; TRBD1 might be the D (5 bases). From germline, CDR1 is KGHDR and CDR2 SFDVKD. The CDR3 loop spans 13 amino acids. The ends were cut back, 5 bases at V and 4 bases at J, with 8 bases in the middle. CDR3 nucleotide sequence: TGTGCCACCAGTGTACGGGGGAATCAGCCCCAGCATTTT. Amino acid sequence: CATSVRGNQPQHF.

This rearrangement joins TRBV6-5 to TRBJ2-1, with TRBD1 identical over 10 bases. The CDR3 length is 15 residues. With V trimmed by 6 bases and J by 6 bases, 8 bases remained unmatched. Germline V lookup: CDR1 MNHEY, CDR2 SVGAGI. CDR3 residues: CASRPGTGAVNEQFF. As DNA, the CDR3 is TGTGCCAGCAGGCCCGGGACAGGGGCGGTCAATGAGCAGTTCTTC.

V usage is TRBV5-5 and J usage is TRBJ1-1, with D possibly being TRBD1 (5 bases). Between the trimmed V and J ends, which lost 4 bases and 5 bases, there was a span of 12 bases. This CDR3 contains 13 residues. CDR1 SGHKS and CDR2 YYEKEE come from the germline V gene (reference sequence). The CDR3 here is CASSATGQTEAFF. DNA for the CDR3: TGTGCCAGCAGCGCAACAGGTCAGACTGAAGCTTTCTTT.

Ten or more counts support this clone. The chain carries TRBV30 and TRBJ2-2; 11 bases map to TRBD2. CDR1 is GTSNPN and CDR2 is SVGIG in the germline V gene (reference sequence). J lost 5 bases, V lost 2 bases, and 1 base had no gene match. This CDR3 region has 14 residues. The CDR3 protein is CAWSTSGGTGELFF. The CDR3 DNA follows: TGTGCCTGGAGTACTAGCGGGGGAACCGGGGAGCTGTTTTTT.

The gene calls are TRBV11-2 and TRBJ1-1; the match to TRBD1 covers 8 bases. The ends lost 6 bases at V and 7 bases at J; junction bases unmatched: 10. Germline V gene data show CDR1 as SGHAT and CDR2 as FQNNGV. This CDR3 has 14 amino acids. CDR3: CASRRTGQIGEAFF. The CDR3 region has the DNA TGTGCCAGCAGGCGGACAGGGCAGATCGGTGAAGCTTTCTTT.

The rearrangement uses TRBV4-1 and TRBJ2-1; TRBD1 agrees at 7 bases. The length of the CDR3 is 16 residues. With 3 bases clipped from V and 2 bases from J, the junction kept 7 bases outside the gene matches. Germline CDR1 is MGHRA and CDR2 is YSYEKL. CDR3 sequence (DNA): TGCGCCAGCAGCCAGACAGGGAGACGGGCCTACAATGAGCAGTTCTTC. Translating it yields CASSQTGRRAYNEQFF.

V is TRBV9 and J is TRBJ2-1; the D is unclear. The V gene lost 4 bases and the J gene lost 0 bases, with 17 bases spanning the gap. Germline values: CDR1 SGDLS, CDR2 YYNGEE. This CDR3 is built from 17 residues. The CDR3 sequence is CASSPNWRSPSYNEQFF. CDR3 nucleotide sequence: TGTGCCAGCAGCCCTAACTGGCGGAGCCCCTCCTACAATGAGCAGTTCTTC.

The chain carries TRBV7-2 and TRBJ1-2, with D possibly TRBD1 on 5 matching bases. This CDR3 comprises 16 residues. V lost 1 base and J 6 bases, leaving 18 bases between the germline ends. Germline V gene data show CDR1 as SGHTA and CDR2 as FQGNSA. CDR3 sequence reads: CASSLGWGVPLDGYTF. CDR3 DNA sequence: TGTGCCAGCAGCTTAGGGTGGGGGGTTCCCCTTGATGGCTACACCTTC.

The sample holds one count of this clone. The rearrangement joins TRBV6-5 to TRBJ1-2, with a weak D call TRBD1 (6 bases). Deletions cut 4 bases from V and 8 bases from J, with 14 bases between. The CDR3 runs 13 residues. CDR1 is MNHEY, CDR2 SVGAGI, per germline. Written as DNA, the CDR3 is TGTGCCAGCAGTTTTAGGGGGATAGACGGCTACACCTTC. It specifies CASSFRGIDGYTF.

CDR3 coding DNA: TGTGCCAGCAGCCGAGGAAGTTATGACGAGCAGTACTTC. This encodes CASSRGSYDEQYF. The V call is TRBV12-3 or TRBV12-4, the J call TRBJ2-7; D uncertain. Trimming shortened V by 6 bases and J by 5 bases, and 14 bases separated the two germline ends. The length of the CDR3 is 13 residues.

The CDR3 spells CASSLNIQNTEAFF. The CDR3 bases are TGTGCCAGCAGCTTAAACATCCAGAACACTGAAGCTTTCTTT. This chain joins TRBV7-9 and TRBJ1-1; no firm D call. CDR1 and CDR2 from the germline V gene are SEHNR and FQNEAQ (reference sequence). CDR3 length equals 14 residues. Trimming stripped 2 bases from V and 1 base from J, with 8 bases between.

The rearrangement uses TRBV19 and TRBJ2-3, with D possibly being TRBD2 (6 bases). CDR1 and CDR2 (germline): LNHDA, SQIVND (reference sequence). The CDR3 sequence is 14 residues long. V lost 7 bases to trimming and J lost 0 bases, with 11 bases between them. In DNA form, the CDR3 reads TGTGCCAGTACCCGGGACTCTAGCACAGATACGCAGTATTTT. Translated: CASTRDSSTDTQYF.